This T cell receptor (beta chain) came from a study of spatial heterogeneity in lung cancer. V lost 1 base to trimming and J lost 1 base, with 10 bases between them. CDR3 size: 15 residues. CDR1 SGHAT and CDR2 FQDESV come from the germline V gene (reference sequence). Time point indicated: blood at routine non-recurrence follow-up after resection. TCRdb called the 5' RACE reads again in MiXCR, with one record for every CDR3 protein. This table holds 15,000 to 20,000 distinct CDR3 sequences, roughly 6.3% found once. There are many counts of this clonotype. The V gene is TRBV11-1, the J gene TRBJ1-1; D is unclear. The TCR originated in a male donor with early-stage non-small cell lung cancer. The material sequenced was PBMCs, taken at follow-up. For the CDR3, the DNA is TGTGCCAGCAGCTTAGGAGGAGTCCCGAACACTGAAGCTTTCTTT. Translation gives CASSLGGVPNTEAFF.